Sequencing of this T cell receptor beta chain was carried out in a study of blood T cell repertoires in COVID-19 (dated by TCRdb to 2019 to 2021). With regard to the full study: Samples covering the acute and convalescent phases of COVID-19 were provided by collaborators in the United States, Italy and Spain. Samples were obtained from the ongoing ImmuneRACE study (first 160 participants) and from 1,254 subjects provided by 6 global collaborators. The repertoires were made available in a free public database intended to serve as a resource for research on the immune response to SARS-CoV-2. Nearly every sample came with metadata listing a de-identified subject ID, COVID-19 status, age in years and sex. The prospective study material was composed of cDNA or gDNA derived from T cells, B-cell-depleted T cells, or PBMCs. Subjects who had been exposed to COVID-19, were actively infected with it, or had recovered from it provided the deeply sampled blood TCRbeta repertoires that made up the dataset. Where available, HLA class I and class II types were taken from metadata supplied by the sample provider and were not determined by assay-based typing.

Samples from volunteer blood donors who had recovered from COVID-19 were contributed by a second Seattle source. Whole blood was collected in K2EDTA tubes by collaborating institutions according to the institutions' own protocols. For TCRbeta analysis, collaborators shipped samples as frozen whole blood, isolated PBMCs, or DNA extracted from either of those sample types. TCRbeta CDR3 regions were amplified from genomic DNA by means of the immunoSEQ Assay, a bias-controlled multiplex PCR. Turning to the authors' computational methods: The number of nucleated cells in each sample was estimated by amplification of reference gene primers within the assay. To quantify the absolute abundance of each unique TCRbeta CDR3 rearrangement, sequence reads were collapsed and filtered. Productive Simpson clonality was computed per sample as the square root of Simpson's diversity index over productive rearrangements. TCRdb retrieved this table from immuneACCESS and kept in-frame rearrangements only. Not all clones are present; in checked studies, unresolved V genes account for under half, and no reason is known for the remainder. V and J calls and clone size are as listed in that table; D and trimming were resolved from the DNA. The sample records 200,000 to 250,000 clones, approximately 89% of which are singletons. Jointly, the top ten make up around 1.6% of the sample.

As for this clone: What antigen it recognizes has not been identified. Base qualities are missing; no much larger clone stands one base away.

General findings and caveats noted by the study authors: Clinical and demographic metadata were provided uncurated, with the amount varying by source and participant.

Here V drops 3 bases and J drops 3 bases, and the junction holds 10 bases not matched to any gene. The CDR3 contains 16 residues, cysteine and phenylalanine counted. Only the CDR3 region is kept as DNA, spanning 48 bases read in frame from base 1. CDR1 is given as LGHDT and CDR2 as YNNKEL, both from the germline V gene (reference sequence). Recombination linked TRBV3-1 (or the pseudogene TRBV3-2) to TRBJ1-2; 7 central nucleotides agree with TRBD1. The material sequenced was peripheral blood. This receptor was taken from a woman in her fifties or sixties who had recovered from COVID-19. DNA sequence: TGTGCCAGCAGCCATAGACGACGGGACAGATACTATGGCTACACCTTC. This sequence encodes CASSHRRRDRYYGYTF.